This T cell receptor (beta chain) comes out of a study of blood T cell repertoires in COVID-19. CDR1 and CDR2 from the germline V gene are LGHNA and YSLEER. The CDR3 is 18 amino acids. J lost 5 bases, V lost 2 bases, and 12 bases had no gene match. The table came from immunoSEQ multiplex PCR; TCRdb's copy has only in-frame clones and leaves some out. The table records hundreds of thousands of clones, 70% to 90% of them present only once. The chain has TRBV4-3 and TRBJ2-2, with 9 bases fitting TRBD2. The source of this sequence is a woman aged 25 to 39 with COVID-19, enrolled during active disease. The sequenced material came from peripheral blood. CDR3 sequence: CASSQRFGGREGTGELFF. The CDR3, as DNA: TGCGCCAGCAGCCAACGGTTTGGCGGGAGGGAGGGGACCGGGGAGCTGTTTTTT.